These T cell receptor beta chains were read from a single sample in a study of CD8+CD57+ T cells in acquired aplastic anemia. TCRdb itself ran the reads through MiXCR, one entry per CDR3 protein. The table includes a few hundred thousand distinct CDR3 sequences, roughly 53% detected once. The source material was sorted CD4+, CD8+, or CD8+CD57+ T cells (not recorded which) from PBMCs. The receptor set was obtained from a human donor with aplastic anemia. Both conserved end residues are part of each CDR3. Fields, in order: V gene, J gene, CDR3 length, clone size, CDR3 protein. Expanded clones are given a class, and other clones once, few, many or no size at all.

>TRBV7-9|TRBJ1-5|17|many
CASSLVGGGADDQPQHF
>TRBV24-1|TRBJ2-5|13|-
CATSAAGGETQYF
>TRBV7-9|TRBJ2-3|16|few
CASSLYRGGVTDTQYF
>TRBV7-9|TRBJ1-1|12|-
CASSIISQEAFF
>TRBV9|TRBJ1-5|15|many
CASSVEGGENQPQHF
>TRBV12-3/TRBV12-4|TRBJ2-7|14|-
CASSGIAGSYEQYF
>TRBV10-3|TRBJ2-5|14|-
CAISGTDRQETQYF
>TRBV10-3|TRBJ1-2|13|-
CAISKGGDYGYTF
>TRBV5-1|TRBJ1-4|13|many
CASSRTGGEKLFF
>TRBV2|TRBJ2-5|14|-
CASRPRGGGETQYF
>TRBV9|TRBJ2-7|15|-
CASSVRTSGMYEQYF
>TRBV15|TRBJ1-2|16|many
CATSRGTQDYNYGYTF
>TRBV5-1|TRBJ1-2|13|-
CASSLRGTDGYTF
>TRBV20-1|TRBJ1-1|12|-
CSARGQNTEAFF
>TRBV12-3/TRBV12-4|TRBJ2-7|15|many
CASSLGPLSSYEQYF